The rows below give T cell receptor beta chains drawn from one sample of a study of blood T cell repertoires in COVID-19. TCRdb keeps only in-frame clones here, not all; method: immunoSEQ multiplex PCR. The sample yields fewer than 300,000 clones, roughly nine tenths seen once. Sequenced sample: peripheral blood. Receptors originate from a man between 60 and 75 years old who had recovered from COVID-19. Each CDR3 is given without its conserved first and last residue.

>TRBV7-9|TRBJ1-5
ASSSGQVFQPQH
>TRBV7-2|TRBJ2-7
ASRKGLAETYEQY
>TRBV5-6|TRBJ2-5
ASSFATRGGETQY
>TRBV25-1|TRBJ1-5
ASSPPGLVNQPQH
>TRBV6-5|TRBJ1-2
ASSYSVGGNYGYT
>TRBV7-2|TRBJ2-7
ASSHRGTYEQY
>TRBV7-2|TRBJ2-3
ASSRNSGGGTDTQY
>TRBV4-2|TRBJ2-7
ASSQVAQQGAGEQY
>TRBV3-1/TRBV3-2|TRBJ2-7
ASSQDLGQGASASWEQY
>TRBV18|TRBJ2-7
ASSWGLAGYEQY
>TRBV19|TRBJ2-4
ASSIPAGTKNIQY
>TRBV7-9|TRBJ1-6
ASSPHQTGGGSPLH
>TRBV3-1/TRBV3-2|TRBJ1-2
ASSQYGGARGYT
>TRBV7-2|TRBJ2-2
ASSYRDGVRAGELF
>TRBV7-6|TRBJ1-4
ASSLTGGREKLF
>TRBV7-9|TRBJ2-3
ASSLSGRTQY
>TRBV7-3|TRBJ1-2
ASSPTGGSIGDGYT
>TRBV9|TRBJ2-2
ASSVVSGGQTSTGELF
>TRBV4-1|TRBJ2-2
ASSQVLLVFGELF
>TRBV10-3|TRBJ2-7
AISDFSRDRGIREQY
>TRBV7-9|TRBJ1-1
ASSPWGRRTEAF
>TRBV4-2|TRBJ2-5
ASSPLRGGETQY
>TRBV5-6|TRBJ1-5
ASSRRDRGAGQPQH
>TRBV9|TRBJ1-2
ASNGQRNYGYT
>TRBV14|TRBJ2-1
ASSQDIRDWENEQF
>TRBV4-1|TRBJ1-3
ASSQSPRGSSGNTIY
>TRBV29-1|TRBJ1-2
SGMTGESLGYT
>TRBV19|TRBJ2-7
ASSQASYEQY
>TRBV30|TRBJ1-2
AWSDRDRLQGGYGYT
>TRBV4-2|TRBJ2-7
ASSQPYGELTAYEQY
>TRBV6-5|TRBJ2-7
ATEAGDGEQY
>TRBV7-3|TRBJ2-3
ASSLKGSHTQY
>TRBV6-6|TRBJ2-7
ASSDHGGAEQY
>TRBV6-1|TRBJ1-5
ASSEGSGVRNQPQH
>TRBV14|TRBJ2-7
ASSQLTGGPTYEQY
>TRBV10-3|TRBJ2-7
AISERQNEQY